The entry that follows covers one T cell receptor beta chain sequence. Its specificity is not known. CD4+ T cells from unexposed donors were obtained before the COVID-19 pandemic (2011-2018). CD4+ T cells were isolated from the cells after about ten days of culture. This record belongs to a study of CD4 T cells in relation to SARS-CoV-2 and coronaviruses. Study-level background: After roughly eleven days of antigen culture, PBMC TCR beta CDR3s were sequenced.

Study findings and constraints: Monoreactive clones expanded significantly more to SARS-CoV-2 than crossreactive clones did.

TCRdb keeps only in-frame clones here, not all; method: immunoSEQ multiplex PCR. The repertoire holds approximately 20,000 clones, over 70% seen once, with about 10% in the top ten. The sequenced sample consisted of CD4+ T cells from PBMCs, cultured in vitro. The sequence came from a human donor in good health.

CDR3 sequence reads: CASSLMWGSTEAFF. The CDR3 coding sequence is TGTGCCAGCAGTCTGATGTGGGGGAGCACTGAAGCTTTCTTT. The rearrangement uses TRBV27 and TRBJ1-1, with a weak D call TRBD1 (5 bases). The V gene lost 5 bases and the J gene lost 4 bases, with 14 bases spanning the gap. The CDR3 covers 14 residues. Germline-derived CDR1 and CDR2 are MNHEY and SMNVEV (reference sequence).